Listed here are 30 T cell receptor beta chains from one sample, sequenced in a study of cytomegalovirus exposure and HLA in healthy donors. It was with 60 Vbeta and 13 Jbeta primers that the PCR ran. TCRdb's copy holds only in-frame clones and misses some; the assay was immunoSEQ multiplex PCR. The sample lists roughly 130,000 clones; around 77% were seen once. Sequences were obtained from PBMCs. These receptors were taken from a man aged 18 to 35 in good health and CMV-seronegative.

CDR3 sequence (DNA): TGTGCCAGCAGCCGGGGACAGGGAGCCCCCATAGGTGGGGCCAACGTCCTGACTTTC. Protein sequence: CASSRGQGAPIGGANVLTF. J is TRBJ2-6 and V is TRBV7-8, with 9 bases aligning to TRBD1. V was pared by 5 bases and J by 3 bases, with 14 bases of the junction left unmatched. The CDR3 extends over 19 amino acids. In germline, CDR1 is SGHVS, CDR2 FQNEAQ.

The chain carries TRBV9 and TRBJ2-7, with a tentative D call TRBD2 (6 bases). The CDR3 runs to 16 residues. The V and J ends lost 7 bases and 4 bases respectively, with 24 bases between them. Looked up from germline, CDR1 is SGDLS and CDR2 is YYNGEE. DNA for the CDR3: TGTGCCAGCGGACGGGGGATAACAGTTGAGGGTTACGAGCAGTACTTC. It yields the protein CASGRGITVEGYEQYF.

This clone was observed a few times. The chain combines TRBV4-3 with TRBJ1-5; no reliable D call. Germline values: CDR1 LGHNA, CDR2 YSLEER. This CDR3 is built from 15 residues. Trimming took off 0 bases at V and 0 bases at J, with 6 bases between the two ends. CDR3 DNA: TGCGCCAGCAGCCAAGATGCGTATAGCAATCAGCCCCAGCATTTT. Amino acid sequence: CASSQDAYSNQPQHF.

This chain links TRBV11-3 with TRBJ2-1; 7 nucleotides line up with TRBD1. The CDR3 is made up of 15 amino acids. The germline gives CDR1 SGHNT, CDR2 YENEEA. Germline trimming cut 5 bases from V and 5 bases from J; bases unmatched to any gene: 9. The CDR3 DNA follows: TGTGCCAGCAGCGAGACAGGGAGAGGGGACAATGAGCAGTTCTTC. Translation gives CASSETGRGDNEQFF.

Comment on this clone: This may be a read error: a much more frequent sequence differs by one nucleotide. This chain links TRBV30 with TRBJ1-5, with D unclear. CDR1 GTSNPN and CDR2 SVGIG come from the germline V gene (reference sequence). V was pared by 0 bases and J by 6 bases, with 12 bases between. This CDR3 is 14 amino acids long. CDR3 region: CAWSVTPGGQPQHF. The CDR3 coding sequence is TGTGCCTGGAGTGTGACTCCCGGTGGTCAGCCCCAGCATTTT.

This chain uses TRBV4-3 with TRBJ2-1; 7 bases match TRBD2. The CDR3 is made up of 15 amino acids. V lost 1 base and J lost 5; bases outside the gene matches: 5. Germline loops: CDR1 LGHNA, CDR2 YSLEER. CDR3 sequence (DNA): TGCGCCAGCAGCCAAGGGACTAGTCCCCACAATGAGCAGTTCTTC. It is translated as CASSQGTSPHNEQFF.

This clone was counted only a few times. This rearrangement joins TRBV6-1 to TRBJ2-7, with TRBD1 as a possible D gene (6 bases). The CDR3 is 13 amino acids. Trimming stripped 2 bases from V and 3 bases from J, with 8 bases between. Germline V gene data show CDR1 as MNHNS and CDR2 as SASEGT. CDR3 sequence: CASSERGYYEQYF. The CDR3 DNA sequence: TGTGCCAGCAGTGAAAGGGGGTACTACGAGCAGTACTTC.

The CDR3 here is CASSPRDSPAYEQYF. DNA for the CDR3: TGCGCCAGCAGCCCGCGGGACAGTCCTGCCTACGAGCAGTACTTC. The rearrangement uses TRBV5-1 and TRBJ2-7; maybe TRBD1 (7 bases). V was cut by 4 bases and J by 2 bases, with 16 bases left in between. The CDR3 runs to 15 residues. CDR1 is SGHRS and CDR2 is YFSETQ in the germline V gene.

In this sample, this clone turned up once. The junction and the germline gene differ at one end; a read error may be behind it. Here the CDR3 DNA reads TGTGCTAGCAGTCCCGGGACAGGATCTTTCTACGAGCAGTACTTC. This encodes CASSPGTGSFYEQYF. The chain is built from TRBV7-7 and TRBJ2-7; 8 bases match TRBD1. Looked up from germline, CDR1 is SSHAT and CDR2 is FNYEAQ (reference sequence). The CDR3 has 15 amino acids.

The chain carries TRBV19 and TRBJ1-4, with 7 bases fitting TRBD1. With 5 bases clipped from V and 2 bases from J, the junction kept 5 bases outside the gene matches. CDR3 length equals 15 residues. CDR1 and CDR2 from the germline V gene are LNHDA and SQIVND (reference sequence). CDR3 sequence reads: CASSAQGFTNEKLFF. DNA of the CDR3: TGTGCCAGTAGTGCACAGGGGTTCACTAATGAAAAACTGTTTTTT.

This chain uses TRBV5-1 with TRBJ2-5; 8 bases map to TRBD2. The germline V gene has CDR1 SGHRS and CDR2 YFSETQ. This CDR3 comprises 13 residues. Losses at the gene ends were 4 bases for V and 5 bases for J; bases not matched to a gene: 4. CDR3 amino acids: CASSNSGAETQYF. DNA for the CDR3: TGCGCCAGCAGCAATAGCGGGGCGGAGACCCAGTACTTC.

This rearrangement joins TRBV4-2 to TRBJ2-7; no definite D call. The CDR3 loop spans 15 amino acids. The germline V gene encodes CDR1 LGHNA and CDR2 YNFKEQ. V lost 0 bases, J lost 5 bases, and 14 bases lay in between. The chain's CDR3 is CASSQDRTAPDEQYF. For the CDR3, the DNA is TGTGCCAGCAGCCAAGATCGTACAGCCCCGGACGAGCAGTACTTC.

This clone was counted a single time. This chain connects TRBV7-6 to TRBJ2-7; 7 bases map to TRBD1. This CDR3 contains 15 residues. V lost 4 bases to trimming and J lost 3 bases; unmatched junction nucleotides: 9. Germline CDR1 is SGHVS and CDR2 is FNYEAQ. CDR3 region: CASSSASRGIYEQYF. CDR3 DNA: TGTGCCAGCAGCTCAGCATCCAGGGGGATCTACGAGCAGTACTTC.

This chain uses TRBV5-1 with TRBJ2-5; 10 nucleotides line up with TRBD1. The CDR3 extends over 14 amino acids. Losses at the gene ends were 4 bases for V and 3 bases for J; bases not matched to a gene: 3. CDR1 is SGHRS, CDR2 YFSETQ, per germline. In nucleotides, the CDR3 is TGCGCCAGCAGCAGGGACAGGGGAGAAGAGACCCAGTACTTC. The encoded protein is CASSRDRGEETQYF.

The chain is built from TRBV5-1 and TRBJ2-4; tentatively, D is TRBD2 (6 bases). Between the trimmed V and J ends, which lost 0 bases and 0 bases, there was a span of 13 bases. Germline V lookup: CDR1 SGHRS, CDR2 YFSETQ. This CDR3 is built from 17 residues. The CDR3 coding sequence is TGCGCCAGCAGCTTGGGGCAGGGACTTAGAGCCAAAAACATTCAGTACTTC. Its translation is CASSLGQGLRAKNIQYF.

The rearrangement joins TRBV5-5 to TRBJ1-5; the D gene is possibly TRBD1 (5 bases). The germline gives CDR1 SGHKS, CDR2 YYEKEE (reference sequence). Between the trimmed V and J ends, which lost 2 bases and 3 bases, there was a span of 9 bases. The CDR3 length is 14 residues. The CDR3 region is CASSFDSINQPQHF. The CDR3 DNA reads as TGTGCCAGCAGCTTTGACAGCATCAATCAGCCCCAGCATTTT.

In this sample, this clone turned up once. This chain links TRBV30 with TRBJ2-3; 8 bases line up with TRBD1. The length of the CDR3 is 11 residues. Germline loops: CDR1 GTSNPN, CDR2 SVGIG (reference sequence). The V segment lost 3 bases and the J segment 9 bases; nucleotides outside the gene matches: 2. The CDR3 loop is CAWSQGATQYF. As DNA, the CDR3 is TGTGCCTGGAGCCAGGGGGCGACGCAGTATTTT.

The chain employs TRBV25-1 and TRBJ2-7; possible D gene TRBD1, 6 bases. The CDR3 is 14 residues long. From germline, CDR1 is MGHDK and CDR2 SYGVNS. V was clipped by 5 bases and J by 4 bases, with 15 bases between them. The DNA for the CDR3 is TGTGCCAGCAGTACGACCGGGACACGGTACGAGCAGTACTTC. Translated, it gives CASSTTGTRYEQYF.

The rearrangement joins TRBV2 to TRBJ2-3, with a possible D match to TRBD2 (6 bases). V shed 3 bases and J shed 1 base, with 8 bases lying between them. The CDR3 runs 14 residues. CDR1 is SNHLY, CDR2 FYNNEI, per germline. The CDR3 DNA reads TGTGCCAGCAGTGATTGGGAGGGCACAGATACGCAGTATTTT. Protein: CASSDWEGTDTQYF.

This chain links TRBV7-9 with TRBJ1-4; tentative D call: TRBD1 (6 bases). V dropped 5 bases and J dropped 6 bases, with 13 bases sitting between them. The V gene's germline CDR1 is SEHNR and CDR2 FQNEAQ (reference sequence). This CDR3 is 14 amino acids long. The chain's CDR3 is CASSRGRGDEKLFF. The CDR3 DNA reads TGTGCCAGCAGCCGGGGCAGGGGAGATGAAAAACTGTTTTTT.

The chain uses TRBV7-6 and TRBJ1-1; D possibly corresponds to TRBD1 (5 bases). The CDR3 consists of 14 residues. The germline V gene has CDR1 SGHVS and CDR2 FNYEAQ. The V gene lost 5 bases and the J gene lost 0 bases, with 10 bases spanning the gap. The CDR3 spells CASSRGGLNTEAFF. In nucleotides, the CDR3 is TGTGCCAGCAGCCGGGGGGGACTGAACACTGAAGCTTTCTTT.

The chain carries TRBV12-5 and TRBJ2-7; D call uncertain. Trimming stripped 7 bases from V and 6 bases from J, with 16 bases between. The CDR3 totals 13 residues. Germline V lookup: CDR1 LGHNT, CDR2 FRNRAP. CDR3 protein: CASVPRGYGEQYF. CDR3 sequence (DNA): TGTGCTAGTGTCCCGAGAGGTTACGGCGAGCAGTACTTC.

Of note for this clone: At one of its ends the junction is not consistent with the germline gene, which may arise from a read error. The CDR3 sequence is CASTIGSVSNQPQHF. CDR3 DNA: TGTGCCAGTACTATAGGATCGGTGAGCAATCAGCCCCAGCATTTT. V and J are TRBV19 and TRBJ1-5; D is unresolved. The CDR3 spans 15 residues. The germline gives CDR1 LNHDA, CDR2 SQIVND (reference sequence).

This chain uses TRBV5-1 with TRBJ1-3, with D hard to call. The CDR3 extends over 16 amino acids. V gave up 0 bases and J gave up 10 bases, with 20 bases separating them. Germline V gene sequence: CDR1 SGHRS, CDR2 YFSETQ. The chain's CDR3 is CASSLGSGDLRGTIYF. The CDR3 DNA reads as TGCGCCAGCAGCTTGGGATCCGGGGATCTTCGTGGGACCATATATTTT.

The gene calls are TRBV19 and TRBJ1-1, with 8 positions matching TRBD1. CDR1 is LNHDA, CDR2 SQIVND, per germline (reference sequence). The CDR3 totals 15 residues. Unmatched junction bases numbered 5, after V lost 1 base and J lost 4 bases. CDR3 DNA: TGTGCCAGTAGTATAGGGACAGGGTGGCTCACTGAAGCTTTCTTT. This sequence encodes CASSIGTGWLTEAFF.

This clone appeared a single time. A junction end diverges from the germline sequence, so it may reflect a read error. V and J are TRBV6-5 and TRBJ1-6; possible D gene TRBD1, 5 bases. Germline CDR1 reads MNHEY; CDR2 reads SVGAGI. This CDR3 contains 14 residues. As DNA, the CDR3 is TGTGCCAGCACCAGGGCCTCTACTAATTCACCCTTCCACTTT. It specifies CASTRASTNSPFHF.

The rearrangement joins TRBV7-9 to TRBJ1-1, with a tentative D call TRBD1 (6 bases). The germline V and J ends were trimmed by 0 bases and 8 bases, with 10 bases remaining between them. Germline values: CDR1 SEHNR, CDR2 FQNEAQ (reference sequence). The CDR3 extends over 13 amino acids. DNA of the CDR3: TGTGCCAGCAGCTTAGCTAGCAGGGGCGAAGCTTTCTTT. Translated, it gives CASSLASRGEAFF.

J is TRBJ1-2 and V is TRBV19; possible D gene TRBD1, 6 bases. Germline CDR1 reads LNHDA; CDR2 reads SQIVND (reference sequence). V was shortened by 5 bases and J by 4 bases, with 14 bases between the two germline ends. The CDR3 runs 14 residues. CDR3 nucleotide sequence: TGTGCCAGTAGTTTCCGACAGGCTCTCTATGGCTACACCTTC. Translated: CASSFRQALYGYTF.

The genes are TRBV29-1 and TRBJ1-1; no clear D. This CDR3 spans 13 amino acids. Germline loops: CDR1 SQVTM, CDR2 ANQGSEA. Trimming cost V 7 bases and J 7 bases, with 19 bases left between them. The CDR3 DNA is TGCAGCGCCCTTAACGCGGTGGGTGGTGAAGCTTTCTTT. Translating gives CSALNAVGGEAFF.

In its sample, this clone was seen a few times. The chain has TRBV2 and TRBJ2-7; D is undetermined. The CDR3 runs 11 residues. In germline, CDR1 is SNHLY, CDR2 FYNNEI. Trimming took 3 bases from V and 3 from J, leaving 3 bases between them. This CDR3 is CASSDSYEQYF. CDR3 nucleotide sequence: TGTGCCAGCAGTGATAGCTACGAGCAGTACTTC.